Listed here are 21 T cell receptor beta chains from one sample, sequenced in a study of diagnostic markers for celiac disease. No DNA is given; TCRdb re-called the reads and lists each CDR3 protein once. This sample carries over a thousand distinct CDR3 sequences, with about 29% going to the ten biggest clones. Material: either unsorted cells or a sorted T cell fraction (not recorded which). Receptor source: a human donor. This table probably holds off-target reads from a library built for another chain.

This clonotype counts as large by frequency. The rearrangement uses TRBV28 and TRBJ1-1. This CDR3 region has 14 residues. The germline V gene has CDR1 MDHEN and CDR2 SYDVKM. CDR3: CASISGNPNTEAFF. Filled out from reference TRBV28 and TRBJ1-1, the complete variable domain reads DVKVTQSSRYLVKRTGEKVFLECVQDMDHENMFWYRQDPGLGLRLIYFSYDVKMKEKGDIPEGYSVSREKKERFSLILESASTNQTSMYLCASISGNPNTEAFFGQGTRLTVV.

The V and J genes are TRBV4-3 and TRBJ2-3. The germline CDR1 and CDR2 sequences are LGHNA and YSLEER. This CDR3 comprises 13 residues. The CDR3 here is CASSQVSPDTQYF.

The chain employs TRBV7-2 and TRBJ2-1; there is no DNA to check the TCRdb D call of TRBD2. From germline, CDR1 is SGHTA and CDR2 FQGNSA. The length of the CDR3 is 18 residues. CDR3: CASISLPLAGLLHNEQFF. Filled out from reference TRBV7-2 and TRBJ2-1, the complete variable domain reads GAGVSQSPSNKVTEKGKDVELRCDPISGHTALYWYRQSLGQGLEFLIYFQGNSAPDKSGLPSDRFSAERTGGSVSTLTIQRTQQEDSAVYLCASISLPLAGLLHNEQFFGPGTRLTVL.

This sequence joins TRBV5-1 and TRBJ2-3; the D call of TRBD2 rests on TCRdb alone, since no DNA is present to check it. The CDR3 length is 15 residues. Germline CDR1 and CDR2: SGHRS and YFSETQ. CDR3 sequence: CASSLSAGATDTQYF.

This clonotype registers medium-sized (0.01 to 0.1%) by frequency. J is TRBJ2-3 and V is TRBV20-1; no DNA is available, so the TRBD1 call from TCRdb remains unchecked. The V gene's germline CDR1 is DFQATT and CDR2 SNEGSKA (reference sequence). The CDR3 is 15 amino acids. CDR3 residues: CSASVFHGGTDTQYF.

The chain uses TRBV20-1 and TRBJ2-2; TCRdb outputs TRBD1, but without DNA this stays unchecked. Germline assignment: CDR1 DFQATT and CDR2 SNEGSKA (reference sequence). This CDR3 has 15 residues. The CDR3 here is CSASGQGLNTGELFF.

The chain has TRBV29-1 and TRBJ1-1. Looked up from germline, CDR1 is SQVTM and CDR2 is ANQGSEA. The CDR3 is 11 residues long. The CDR3: CSARRYTEAFF.

This chain's CDR3 is CSVIVGTEAFF. The rearrangement joins TRBV29-1 to TRBJ1-1. Germline V gives CDR1 SQVTM, CDR2 ANQGSEA. The CDR3 is 11 residues long.

This sequence joins TRBV6-6 and TRBJ1-1. This CDR3 comprises 13 residues. The germline V gene encodes CDR1 MNHNY and CDR2 SVGAGI (reference sequence). The CDR3 loop reads CAISKLDNTEAFF.

This chain uses TRBV10-3 with TRBJ2-3. Germline V gene lookup returns CDR1 ENHRY and CDR2 SYGVKD. There are 17 residues in the CDR3. The CDR3 here is CAISESKSKGSTDTQYF.

The rearrangement joins TRBV20-1 to TRBJ2-7. The CDR3 loop spans 11 amino acids. The V gene's germline CDR1 is DFQATT and CDR2 SNEGSKA (reference sequence). This CDR3 is CSAGRAYEQYF.

This clonotype registers medium-sized by frequency. The chain is built from TRBV7-8 and TRBJ1-4; TCRdb's assignment of TRBD1 cannot be checked, as there is no DNA. From germline, CDR1 is SGHVS and CDR2 FQNEAQ. The length of the CDR3 is 15 residues. The CDR3: CASSLDRGSNEKLFF.

This clonotype is classed as large (0.1 to 1%) by frequency. V is TRBV29-1 and J is TRBJ1-2; TCRdb gives TRBD1 as the D gene, but with no DNA this cannot be confirmed. The CDR3 is 14 amino acids. CDR1 SQVTM and CDR2 ANQGSEA come from the germline V gene. CDR3: CSVESIGVGYGYTF.

Its frequency marks this clonotype as large. The chain uses TRBV7-2 and TRBJ2-7. Germline lookup yields CDR1 SGHTA and CDR2 FQGNSA. The CDR3 spans 15 residues. CDR3 protein: CASSITETSSGEQYF.

This clonotype is deemed large by its frequency. V and J are TRBV9 and TRBJ2-2. The CDR3 covers 13 residues. The germline V gene encodes CDR1 SGDLS and CDR2 YYNGEE. The CDR3 protein is CASSVDGSGELFF.

In terms of frequency, this clonotype is medium-sized. The chain employs TRBV29-1 and TRBJ2-1. CDR1 SQVTM and CDR2 ANQGSEA come from the germline V gene. The CDR3 is made up of 17 amino acids. CDR3 region: CSVVNTLSGSSYNEQFF.

This clonotype is labeled medium-sized based on frequency. The chain is built from TRBV28 and TRBJ2-2; there is no DNA to check the TCRdb D call of TRBD1. Germline lookup yields CDR1 MDHEN and CDR2 SYDVKM. The CDR3 sequence is 14 residues long. CDR3 loop: CASSGQLNTGELFF. Full variable domain (outside the CDR3, taken from reference TRBV28 and TRBJ2-2): DVKVTQSSRYLVKRTGEKVFLECVQDMDHENMFWYRQDPGLGLRLIYFSYDVKMKEKGDIPEGYSVSREKKERFSLILESASTNQTSMYLCASSGQLNTGELFFGEGSRLTVL.

Measured by frequency, this clonotype is large. V gene TRBV6-6 combines with J gene TRBJ1-5. Germline-derived CDR1 and CDR2 are MNHNY and SVGAGI (reference sequence). The CDR3 contains 14 residues. CDR3 protein: CASSYVGVGQPQHF.

Frequency places this clonotype as medium-sized (0.01 to 0.1%). V usage is TRBV4-3 and J usage is TRBJ2-7. CDR1 and CDR2 from the germline V gene are LGHNA and YSLEER. The CDR3 is 13 amino acids. The CDR3 is CASSQGLYYEQYF.

The chain links TRBV5-1 to TRBJ2-3; TCRdb calls TRBD1, which cannot be checked without DNA. Germline V CDR1 and CDR2: SGHRS, YFSETQ. The CDR3 consists of 16 residues. CDR3 sequence reads: CASSLGLRQEGDTQYF.

The genes are TRBV29-1 and TRBJ2-2; the D gene TCRdb calls, TRBD2, cannot be checked with no DNA. CDR1 and CDR2 from the germline V gene are SQVTM and ANQGSEA. This CDR3 has 13 amino acids. The CDR3 sequence is CSVEGDLDGELFF.